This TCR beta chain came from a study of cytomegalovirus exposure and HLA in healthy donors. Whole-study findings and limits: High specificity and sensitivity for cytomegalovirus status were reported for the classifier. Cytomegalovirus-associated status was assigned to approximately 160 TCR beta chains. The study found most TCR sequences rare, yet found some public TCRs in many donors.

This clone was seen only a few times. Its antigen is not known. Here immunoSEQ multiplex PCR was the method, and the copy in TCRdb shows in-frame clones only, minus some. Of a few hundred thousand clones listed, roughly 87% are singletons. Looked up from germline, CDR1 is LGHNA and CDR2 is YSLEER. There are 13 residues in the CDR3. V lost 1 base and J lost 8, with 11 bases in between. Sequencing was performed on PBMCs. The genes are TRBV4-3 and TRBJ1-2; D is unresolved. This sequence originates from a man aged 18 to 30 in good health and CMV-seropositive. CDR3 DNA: TGCGCCAGCAGCCAAGGAGGACGGCTAGGCTACACCTTC. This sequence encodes CASSQGGRLGYTF.